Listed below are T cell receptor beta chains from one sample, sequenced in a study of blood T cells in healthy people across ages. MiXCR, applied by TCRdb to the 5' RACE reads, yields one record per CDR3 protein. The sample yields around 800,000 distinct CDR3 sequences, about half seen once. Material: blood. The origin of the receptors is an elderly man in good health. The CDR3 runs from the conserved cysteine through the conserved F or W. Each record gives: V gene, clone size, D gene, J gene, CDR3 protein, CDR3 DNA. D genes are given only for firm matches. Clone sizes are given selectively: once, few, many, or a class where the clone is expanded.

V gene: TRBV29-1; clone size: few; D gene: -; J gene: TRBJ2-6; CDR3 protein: CSVEGLSGANVPTF; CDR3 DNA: TGCAGCGTTGAAGGGCTCTCTGGGGCCAACGTCCCGACTTTC
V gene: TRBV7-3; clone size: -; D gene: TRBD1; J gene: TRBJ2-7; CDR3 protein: CASSLAPPGQGFYEQYF; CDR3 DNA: TGTGCCAGCAGCTTAGCCCCACCGGGACAGGGATTCTACGAGCAGTACTTC
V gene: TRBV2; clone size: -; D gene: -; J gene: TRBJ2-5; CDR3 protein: CASSVVGTLGTQYF; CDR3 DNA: TGTGCCAGCAGTGTGGTGGGAACCTTGGGGACCCAGTACTTC
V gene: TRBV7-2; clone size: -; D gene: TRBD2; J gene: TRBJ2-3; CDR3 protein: CASSSSGRIDTQYF; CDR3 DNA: TGTGCCAGCAGTTCAAGCGGGAGGATAGATACGCAGTATTTT
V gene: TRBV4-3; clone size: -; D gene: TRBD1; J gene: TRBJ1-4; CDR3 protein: CASSQGQSNEKLFF; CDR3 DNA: TGCGCCAGCAGCCAGGGACAGTCTAATGAAAAACTGTTTTTT
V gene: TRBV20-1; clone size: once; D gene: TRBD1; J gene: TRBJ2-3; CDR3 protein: CSANIRTGGTTDTQYF; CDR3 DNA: TGCAGTGCTAATATCCGGACAGGGGGTACGACAGATACGCAGTATTTT
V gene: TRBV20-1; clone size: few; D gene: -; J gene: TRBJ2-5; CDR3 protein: CSATLVGAGKIQETQYF; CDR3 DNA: TGCAGTGCTACCCTCGTGGGGGCGGGCAAAATACAAGAGACCCAGTACTTC
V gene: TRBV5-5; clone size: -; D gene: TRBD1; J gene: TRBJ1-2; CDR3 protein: CASSRTRGQDYGYTF; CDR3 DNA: TGTGCCAGCAGCAGGACGCGGGGACAGGACTATGGCTACACCTTC
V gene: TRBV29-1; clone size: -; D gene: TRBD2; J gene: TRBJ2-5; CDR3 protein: CSVELAGGPGETQYF; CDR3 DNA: TGCAGCGTTGAGTTGGCGGGAGGGCCGGGCGAGACCCAGTACTTC
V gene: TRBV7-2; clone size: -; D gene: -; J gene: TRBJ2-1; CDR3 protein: CASSLSQAMANEQFF; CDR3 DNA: TGTGCCAGCAGCTTATCACAGGCGATGGCCAATGAGCAGTTCTTC
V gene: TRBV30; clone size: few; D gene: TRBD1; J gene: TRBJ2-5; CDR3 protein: CAWSTPGTGLQETQYF; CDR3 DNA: TGTGCCTGGAGTACCCCCGGGACAGGATTACAAGAGACCCAGTACTTC
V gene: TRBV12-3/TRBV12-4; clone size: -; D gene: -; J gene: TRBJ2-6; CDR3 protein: CASRTGAYVLTF; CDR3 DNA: TGTGCCAGCAGAACCGGGGCCTACGTCCTGACTTTC
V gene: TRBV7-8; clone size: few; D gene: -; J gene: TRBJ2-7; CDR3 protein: CASSPVTGSYEQYF; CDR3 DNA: TGTGCCAGCAGCCCTGTGACTGGCTCCTACGAGCAGTACTTC
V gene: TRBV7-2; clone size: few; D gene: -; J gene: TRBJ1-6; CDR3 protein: CASSLAGAVNNSPLHF; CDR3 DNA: TGTGCCAGCAGCTTAGCGGGGGCAGTTAATAATTCACCCCTCCACTTT
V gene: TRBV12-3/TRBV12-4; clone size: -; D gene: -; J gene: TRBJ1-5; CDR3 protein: CASAGGGSGNQLQHF; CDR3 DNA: TGTGCCAGCGCGGGGGGGGGCTCGGGCAATCAGCTCCAGCATTTT
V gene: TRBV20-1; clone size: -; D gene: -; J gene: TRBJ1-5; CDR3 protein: CSASPGVGASNQPQHF; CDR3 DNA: TGCAGTGCTAGCCCAGGGGTCGGGGCTAGCAATCAGCCCCAGCATTTT
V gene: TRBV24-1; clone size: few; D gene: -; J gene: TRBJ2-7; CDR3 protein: CATSDRDGTGNNEQYF; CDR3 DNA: TGTGCCACCAGTGATCGTGACGGGACTGGCAACAATGAGCAGTACTTC
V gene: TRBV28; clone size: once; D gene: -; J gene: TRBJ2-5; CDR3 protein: CASSLLGTRQETQYF; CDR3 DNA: TGTGCCAGCAGTTTATTGGGGACTCGCCAAGAGACCCAGTACTTC
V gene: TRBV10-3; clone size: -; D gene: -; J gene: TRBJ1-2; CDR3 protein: CAAVGGVFNSGYTF; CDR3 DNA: TGTGCCGCAGTTGGGGGGGTTTTTAATTCTGGCTACACCTTC
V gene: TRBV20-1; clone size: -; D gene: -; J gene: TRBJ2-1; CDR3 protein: CSADRALSSYSEQFF; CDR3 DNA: TGCAGTGCGGATCGGGCCCTTAGCTCCTACAGTGAGCAGTTCTTC
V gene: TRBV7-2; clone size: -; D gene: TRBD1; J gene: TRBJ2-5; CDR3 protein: CAAGQGAWEQYF; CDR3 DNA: TGTGCCGCGGGACAGGGGGCATGGGAGCAGTACTTC
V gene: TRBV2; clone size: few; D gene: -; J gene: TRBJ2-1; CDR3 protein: CASRTRGERWNEQFF; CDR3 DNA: TGTGCCAGTAGGACCCGGGGAGAAAGGTGGAATGAGCAGTTCTTC
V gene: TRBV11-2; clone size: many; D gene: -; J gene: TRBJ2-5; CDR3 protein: CASSSTGGFQETQYF; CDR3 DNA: TGTGCCAGCAGCTCAACCGGCGGATTTCAAGAGACCCAGTACTTC
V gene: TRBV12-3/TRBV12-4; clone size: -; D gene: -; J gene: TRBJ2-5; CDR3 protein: CASSFYGTAGTQETQYF; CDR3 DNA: TGTGCCAGCAGTTTCTACGGGACAGCGGGCACCCAAGAGACCCAGTACTTC
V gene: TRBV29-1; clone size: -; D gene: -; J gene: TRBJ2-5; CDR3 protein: CSVDGVSKYF; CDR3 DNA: TGCAGCGTCGATGGAGTAAGTAAGTACTTC
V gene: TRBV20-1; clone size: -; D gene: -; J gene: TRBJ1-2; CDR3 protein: CSARDLFRGTSGGYTF; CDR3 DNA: TGCAGTGCTAGAGATCTCTTCCGAGGGACATCTGGAGGCTACACCTTC
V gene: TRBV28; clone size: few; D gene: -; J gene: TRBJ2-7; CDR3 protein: CASRSAVSYEQYF; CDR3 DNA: TGTGCCAGCAGATCAGCGGTATCCTACGAGCAGTACTTC